Shown below are 27 T cell receptor beta chains from a single sample sequenced in a study of blood T cell repertoires in COVID-19. Method: immunoSEQ multiplex PCR; TCRdb's copy keeps in-frame clones and lacks some. This sample has around 160,000 clones, with 65% to 85% found just once. The sequencing sample was made of peripheral blood. These receptors all come from a man aged 55 to 70 with active or convalescent COVID-19.

The genes are TRBV6-5 and TRBJ2-3; 7 positions match TRBD1. This CDR3 is built from 14 residues. Trimming at V came to 0 bases and at J to 5 bases, leaving 2 bases not matched to a gene. Germline lookup yields CDR1 MNHEY and CDR2 SVGAGI. Here the CDR3 reads CASSYSRGRDTQYF. The CDR3 coding sequence is TGTGCCAGCAGTTACTCCAGGGGGAGAGATACGCAGTATTTT.

Here the CDR3 reads CASSKRLAGGSTDTQYF. Written as DNA, the CDR3 is TGTGCCAGCAGCAAGAGACTAGCGGGGGGGAGCACAGATACGCAGTATTTT. The chain has TRBV14 and TRBJ2-3; 14 bases align to TRBD2. J gave up 0 bases and V 5 bases, and 4 bases lay outside the gene matches. The CDR3 is 17 amino acids. In germline, CDR1 is SGHDN, CDR2 FVKESK.

This clone showed up just once. The chain recombines TRBV9 with TRBJ2-7; D is perhaps TRBD2 (5 bases). There are 14 residues in the CDR3. Germline CDR1 is SGDLS and CDR2 is YYNGEE. V lost 0 bases, J lost 4 bases, and 11 bases lay in between. CDR3: CASSVGTEDYEQYF. The CDR3, as DNA: TGTGCCAGCAGCGTAGGGACGGAGGATTACGAGCAGTACTTC.

The chain links TRBV6-5 to TRBJ1-5; 7 positions agree with TRBD1. Per the germline V gene, CDR1 is MNHEY and CDR2 is SVGAGI. The CDR3 covers 15 residues. After removal of 6 bases from V and 2 bases from J, the junction contained 7 bases not matched to a gene. CDR3 bases: TGTGCCAGCAGCCCACAGGGGCTTGGCAATCAGCCCCAGCATTTT. It encodes CASSPQGLGNQPQHF.

This clone was observed at least ten times. The chain carries TRBV7-6 and TRBJ1-6; a weak D match, TRBD1 (6 bases). CDR3 size: 20 residues. Germline CDR1 reads SGHVS; CDR2 reads FNYEAQ. V shed 0 bases and J shed 0 bases, with 18 bases lying between them. CDR3 residues: CASSLAGGHLRSSYNSPLHF. Here the CDR3 DNA reads TGTGCCAGCAGCTTAGCGGGGGGGCACCTCAGGAGCTCCTATAATTCACCCCTCCACTTT.

The chain is built from TRBV7-6 and TRBJ2-2, with a weak D call TRBD2 (6 bases). This CDR3 contains 14 residues. Trimming took 1 base from V and 4 from J, leaving 7 bases between them. From germline, CDR1 is SGHVS and CDR2 FNYEAQ. The CDR3 reads CASSLDGSTGELFF. CDR3 DNA sequence: TGTGCCAGCAGCTTAGACGGGAGCACCGGGGAGCTGTTTTTT.

CDR3 residues: CASSPPPRDEQYF. CDR3 bases: TGTGCCAGCTCACCACCACCGAGGGACGAGCAGTACTTC. This chain connects TRBV18 to TRBJ2-7, with a possible D match to TRBD2 (5 bases). CDR3 length: 13 amino acids. The germline V gene encodes CDR1 KGHSH and CDR2 LQKENI. Trimming took off 0 bases at V and 5 bases at J, with 8 bases between the two ends.

This chain joins TRBV7-9 and TRBJ2-2; D remains unclear. This CDR3 is 12 amino acids long. In germline, CDR1 is SEHNR, CDR2 FQNEAQ (reference sequence). V gave up 7 bases and J gave up 8 bases, with 11 bases separating them. This CDR3 reads CASTLGAGELFF. The CDR3, as DNA: TGTGCCAGCACCCTCGGAGCTGGGGAGCTGTTTTTT.

This chain links TRBV6-6 with TRBJ1-2, with 11 nucleotides matching TRBD1. CDR1 and CDR2 from the germline V gene are MNHNY and SVGAGI (reference sequence). The CDR3 is 16 amino acids. J gave up 7 bases and V 0 bases, and 7 bases lay outside the gene matches. The CDR3: CASSYSDRGRSGGYTF. The CDR3 region has the DNA TGTGCCAGCAGTTACTCGGACAGGGGGCGGTCTGGTGGCTACACCTTC.

This clone appeared a single time. V gene TRBV28 combines with J gene TRBJ1-1; possible D gene TRBD1, 5 bases. Trimming took 7 bases from V and 3 from J, leaving 12 bases between them. Germline loops: CDR1 MDHEN, CDR2 SYDVKM. The CDR3 totals 13 residues. The CDR3 DNA reads as TGTGCCAGCACTCCACCGGGGGACACTGAAGCTTTCTTT. It encodes CASTPPGDTEAFF.

V gene TRBV5-4 combines with J gene TRBJ2-2; 13 nucleotides line up with TRBD2. Germline-derived CDR1 and CDR2 are SGHNT and YYREEE (reference sequence). The CDR3 loop spans 18 amino acids. The J segment lost 4 bases and the V segment lost 4 bases, leaving 10 bases of the junction unmatched. CDR3 in amino acids: CASSPGTSGAPSTGELFF. DNA for the CDR3: TGTGCCAGCAGCCCAGGGACTAGCGGGGCCCCGAGCACCGGGGAGCTGTTTTTT.

This clone occurred a few times. V gene TRBV4-1 combines with J gene TRBJ1-5; 8 nucleotides agree with TRBD1. The CDR3 spans 14 residues. Trimming removed 6 bases from V and 5 bases from J; junction bases left unmatched: 6. The germline V gene has CDR1 MGHRA and CDR2 YSYEKL. CDR3: CASSSGQGYQPQHF. CDR3 bases: TGCGCCAGCAGTTCAGGACAGGGCTATCAGCCCCAGCATTTT.

V is TRBV6-5 and J is TRBJ1-2, with TRBD1 matching 9 bases. The V and J ends lost 6 bases and 4 bases, in that order; junction bases with no gene match: 9. This CDR3 has 15 residues. Germline-derived CDR1 and CDR2 are MNHEY and SVGAGI. In DNA, the CDR3 is TGTGCCAGCAGGGCCGGGACAGGGTCGACCTATGGCTACACCTTC. Translation: CASRAGTGSTYGYTF.

This chain joins TRBV7-9 and TRBJ2-2; D might be TRBD2 (5 bases). CDR3 length: 14 amino acids. The germline V gene has CDR1 SEHNR and CDR2 FQNEAQ (reference sequence). V was pared by 1 base and J by 5 bases, with 8 bases between. This chain's CDR3 is CASSLERETGELFF. The CDR3 bases are TGTGCCAGCAGCTTAGAGAGGGAAACCGGGGAGCTGTTTTTT.

This clone was counted a single time. This CDR3 is CASGRDSQETQYF. DNA of the CDR3: TGTGCCAGCGGCCGGGATTCGCAAGAGACCCAGTACTTC. The genes are TRBV2 and TRBJ2-5, with D possibly TRBD2 on 5 matching bases. V shed 8 bases and J shed 2 bases, with 12 bases lying between them. CDR1 is SNHLY and CDR2 is FYNNEI in the germline V gene. The CDR3 totals 13 residues.

Only a few counts were recorded for this clone. This sequence joins TRBV6-5 and TRBJ1-2, with a possible D match to TRBD1 (6 bases). From germline, CDR1 is MNHEY and CDR2 SVGAGI. The CDR3 is 13 amino acids. The V end was cut by 5 bases, the J end by 6 bases, with 13 bases between. The CDR3 DNA follows: TGTGCCAGCAGTCCTCGACAGGTGAATGGCTACACCTTC. Protein product: CASSPRQVNGYTF.

CDR3 residues: CASRRTSGGPIDTQYF. In DNA, the CDR3 is TGCGCCAGCAGGAGGACTAGCGGGGGGCCTATAGATACGCAGTATTTT. The chain uses TRBV5-1 and TRBJ2-3; 14 bases are a match to TRBD2. The junction had 7 bases not matched to a gene; V was cut back by 5 bases and J by 5 bases. This CDR3 spans 16 amino acids. CDR1 is SGHRS, CDR2 YFSETQ, per germline.

This rearrangement joins TRBV28 to TRBJ1-6; TRBD1 agrees at 10 bases. The J segment lost 8 bases and the V segment lost 5 bases, leaving 9 bases of the junction unmatched. Germline CDR1 is MDHEN and CDR2 is SYDVKM. The CDR3 spans 16 residues. CDR3 in DNA: TGTGCCAGCAGTCTTTTGACAGGGGGCATTGATTCACCCCTCCACTTT. This gives the protein CASSLLTGGIDSPLHF.

The J gene is TRBJ1-4, the V gene TRBV7-8; D perhaps matches TRBD1 (5 bases). V was shortened by 5 bases and J by 6 bases, with 16 bases between the two germline ends. There are 15 residues in the CDR3. Germline V gene data show CDR1 as SGHVS and CDR2 as FQNEAQ. Here the CDR3 DNA reads TGTGCCAGCAGCCGTACCTTAACGGGGGATGAAAAACTGTTTTTT. This encodes CASSRTLTGDEKLFF.

This clone was counted only a few times. The chain uses TRBV2 and TRBJ2-5; 7 bases match TRBD1. CDR1 SNHLY and CDR2 FYNNEI come from the germline V gene. The J segment lost 10 bases and the V segment lost 6 bases, leaving 14 bases of the junction unmatched. The length of the CDR3 is 14 residues. CDR3 sequence reads: CASSQRQGPGVQYF. The CDR3, as DNA: TGTGCCAGCAGCCAAAGACAGGGCCCCGGCGTCCAGTACTTC.

The chain links TRBV2 to TRBJ1-1, with a tentative D call TRBD1 (6 bases). Trimming removed 2 bases at V and 6 bases at J, with 19 bases between. The CDR3 loop spans 16 amino acids. Germline V gene data show CDR1 as SNHLY and CDR2 as FYNNEI. This chain's CDR3 is CASSELAIGGNPEAFF. CDR3 nucleotides: TGTGCCAGCAGTGAATTAGCGATAGGGGGTAATCCTGAAGCTTTCTTT.

This clone showed up just once. The rearrangement links TRBV19 to TRBJ1-1, with 8 bases lining up with TRBD1. The trim removed 9 bases at V and 4 bases at J, leaving 7 bases unmatched. Per germline, CDR1 LNHDA and CDR2 SQIVND (reference sequence). This CDR3 region has 13 residues. DNA for the CDR3: TGTGCCAGCCAGACAGGGGCGGGCACTGAAGCTTTCTTT. Its translation is CASQTGAGTEAFF.

The V call is TRBV20-1, the J call TRBJ2-5; D gene uncertain. Germline V CDR1 and CDR2: DFQATT, SNEGSKA (reference sequence). The CDR3 contains 11 residues. V gave up 4 bases and J gave up 5 bases, with 8 bases separating them. The CDR3 protein is CSAMFSETQYF. For the CDR3, the DNA is TGCAGTGCTATGTTTTCGGAGACCCAGTACTTC.

This sequence joins TRBV5-6 and TRBJ1-5, with D perhaps matching TRBD1 (5 bases). V lost 3 bases and J 7 bases, leaving 11 bases between the germline ends. The germline CDR1 and CDR2 sequences are SGHDT and YYEEEE. This CDR3 contains 13 residues. CDR3 in amino acids: CASSSQGTQPQHF. DNA for the CDR3: TGTGCCAGCAGCTCCCAGGGTACCCAGCCCCAGCATTTT.

The chain is built from TRBV15 and TRBJ2-5, with D perhaps TRBD2 (7 bases). There are 15 residues in the CDR3. V was shortened by 6 bases and J by 0 bases, with 14 bases between the two germline ends. CDR1 is LNHNV, CDR2 YYDKDF, per germline (reference sequence). The CDR3: CATSRGATNQETQYF. In DNA form, the CDR3 reads TGTGCCACCAGTCGGGGGGCCACGAACCAAGAGACCCAGTACTTC. The full variable domain, with the rest looked up from reference TRBV15 and TRBJ2-5, is DAMVIQNPRYQVTQFGKPVTLSCSQTLNHNVMYWYQQKSSQAPKLLFHYYDKDFNNEADTPDNFQSRRPNTSFCFLDIRSPGLGDTAMYLCATSRGATNQETQYFGPGTRLLVL.

This rearrangement joins TRBV5-1 to TRBJ2-3, with 7 bases identical to TRBD2. Germline loops: CDR1 SGHRS, CDR2 YFSETQ. The V gene end was trimmed by 4 bases and the J gene end by 2 bases; junction bases not matched to a gene: 4. The CDR3 totals 14 residues. CDR3 region: CASSEGTITDTQYF. Here the CDR3 DNA reads TGCGCCAGCAGCGAAGGGACTATCACAGATACGCAGTATTTT.

As DNA, the CDR3 is TGCGCCAGCAGTATTTGGACAGGGAGGAACACTGAAGCTTTCTTT. Translating gives CASSIWTGRNTEAFF. This sequence joins TRBV10-1 and TRBJ1-1; 8 bases match TRBD1. Trimming removed 5 bases from V and 1 base from J; junction bases left unmatched: 6. The CDR3 totals 15 residues. Germline-derived CDR1 and CDR2 are WNHNN and SYGVQD (reference sequence).